These 5 T cell receptor beta chains share one sample of origin, sequenced in a study of T cell repertoires in cytomegalovirus infection. From the reads, TCRdb called clonotypes with MiXCR, one entry per CDR3 protein. Of under 800,000 distinct CDR3 sequences listed, roughly 26% were seen once; the top ten hold around 8%. Material for sequencing was CD8+ T cells from PBMCs. Receptor source: a human donor in good health (CMV status not recorded). Some clones in this sample may be carry-over from other donors' samples.

This clonotype was counted only a few times. The CDR3 nucleotides read TGCAGTGCTAGAGACAATGGAAGAGGAGGGGGCTATGGCTACACCTTC. This translates into CSARDNGRGGGYGYTF. The chain couples TRBV20-1 to TRBJ1-2; perhaps TRBD1 as D (6 bases). The length of the CDR3 is 16 residues. CDR1 is DFQATT, CDR2 SNEGSKA, per germline (reference sequence). V was trimmed by 0 bases and J by 4 bases, leaving 18 bases between them.

The genes are TRBV7-6 and TRBJ2-6; the D is unclear. Germline assignment: CDR1 SGHVS and CDR2 FNYEAQ. CDR3 length equals 13 residues. V shed 5 bases and J shed 9 bases, with 11 bases lying between them. CDR3 in DNA: TGTGCCAGCAGCCACCCTCTCCGCAACGTCCTGACTTTC. Translated, it gives CASSHPLRNVLTF.

This clonotype has only a few counts. The genes are TRBV28 and TRBJ2-1; D is ambiguous. The CDR3 length is 10 residues. V lost 10 bases, J lost 6 bases, and 7 bases lay in between. Per the germline V gene, CDR1 is MDHEN and CDR2 is SYDVKM. The CDR3 reads CATSINEQFF. The CDR3 nucleotides read TGTGCCACCTCGATCAATGAGCAGTTCTTC.

The rearrangement joins TRBV28 to TRBJ1-2; 7 positions match TRBD1. CDR3 length equals 14 residues. The V segment lost 5 bases and the J segment 4 bases; nucleotides outside the gene matches: 7. Germline CDR1 is MDHEN and CDR2 is SYDVKM. DNA for the CDR3: TGTGCCAGCAGTACAGGGGTTCGGAGCTATGGCTACACCTTC. It specifies CASSTGVRSYGYTF.

This clonotype was counted at least ten times. The chain joins TRBV7-2 to TRBJ2-7; D not certain. The CDR3 has 16 residues. Germline-derived CDR1 and CDR2 are SGHTA and FQGNSA. Trimming cost V 1 base and J 0 bases, with 13 bases left between them. Written as DNA, the CDR3 is TGTGCCAGCAGCTTAGACTTATCAAGAAGCTCCTACGAGCAGTACTTC. Its protein is CASSLDLSRSSYEQYF.